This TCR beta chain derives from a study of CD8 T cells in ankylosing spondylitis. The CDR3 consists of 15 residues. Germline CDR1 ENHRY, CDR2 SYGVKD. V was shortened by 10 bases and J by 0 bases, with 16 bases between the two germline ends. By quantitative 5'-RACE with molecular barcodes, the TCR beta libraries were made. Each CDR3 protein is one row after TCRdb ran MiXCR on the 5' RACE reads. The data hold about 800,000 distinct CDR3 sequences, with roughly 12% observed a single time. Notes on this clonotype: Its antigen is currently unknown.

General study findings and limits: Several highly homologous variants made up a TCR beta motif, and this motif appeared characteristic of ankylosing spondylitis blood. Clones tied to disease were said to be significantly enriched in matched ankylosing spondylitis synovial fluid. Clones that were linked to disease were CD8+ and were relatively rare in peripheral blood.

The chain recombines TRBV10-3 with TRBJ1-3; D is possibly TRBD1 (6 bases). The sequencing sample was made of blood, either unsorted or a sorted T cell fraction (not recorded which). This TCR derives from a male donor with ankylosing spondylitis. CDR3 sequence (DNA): TGTGCCACCACAGGGATAGAGGCCTCTGGAAACACCATATATTTT. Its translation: CATTGIEASGNTIYF.